These 2 T cell receptor beta chains originate from one sample sequenced in a study of T cell changes during pregnancy in multiple sclerosis. The repertoire was sequenced with immunoSEQ multiplex PCR; TCRdb's copy has only in-frame clones and lacks some. The table shows around 100,000 clones, with 94% occurring only once. The sequenced sample was peripheral blood, obtained before pregnancy. These TCRs come from a female donor with multiple sclerosis, enrolled in a pregnancy study.

The J gene is TRBJ2-7, the V gene TRBV28; 11 nucleotides agree with TRBD1. CDR3 size: 13 residues. Looked up from germline, CDR1 is MDHEN and CDR2 is SYDVKM. With 8 bases clipped from V and 0 bases from J, the junction kept 0 bases outside the gene matches. The chain's CDR3 is CASGTGGSYEQYF. For the CDR3, the DNA is TGTGCCAGCGGGACAGGGGGCTCCTACGAGCAGTACTTC.

The chain employs TRBV18 and TRBJ1-4; 12 bases match TRBD1. The germline V gene encodes CDR1 KGHSH and CDR2 LQKENI. The CDR3 sequence is 14 residues long. The V segment lost 3 bases and the J segment 8 bases; nucleotides outside the gene matches: 1. The DNA for the CDR3 is TGTGCCAGCTCACCCGGGACAGGGGGCGAAAAACTGTTTTTT. Residues: CASSPGTGGEKLFF.